Below, 14 T cell receptor beta chains from the same sample are listed, as sequenced in a study of blood T cell repertoires in COVID-19. Measured with immunoSEQ multiplex PCR; TCRdb has only the in-frame clones, and not every one. The repertoire holds 360,000 or so clones, roughly 90% seen once, with under 5% in the top ten. The source material was peripheral blood. The receptors originated from a woman aged 55-69 years with COVID-19, enrolled during active disease.

The rearrangement joins TRBV6-6 to TRBJ2-2; 8 bases agree with TRBD1. CDR1 and CDR2 (germline): MNHNY, SVGAGI (reference sequence). J gave up 5 bases and V 8 bases, and 7 bases lay outside the gene matches. This CDR3 spans 14 amino acids. Here the CDR3 DNA reads TGTGCCAGCGGAAGGACAGGGACTACCGGGGAGCTGTTTTTT. Protein: CASGRTGTTGELFF.

V gene TRBV28 combines with J gene TRBJ2-7, with 8 nucleotides matching TRBD1. CDR3 length equals 15 residues. Germline-derived CDR1 and CDR2 are MDHEN and SYDVKM. V dropped 6 bases and J dropped 2; count of bases not matched to a gene: 9. The CDR3 loop is CASSPLGQGPYEQYF. In nucleotides, the CDR3 is TGTGCCAGCAGCCCTCTCGGACAGGGTCCCTACGAGCAGTACTTC. Combining the CDR3 with reference TRBV28 and TRBJ2-7 gives the whole variable domain DVKVTQSSRYLVKRTGEKVFLECVQDMDHENMFWYRQDPGLGLRLIYFSYDVKMKEKGDIPEGYSVSREKKERFSLILESASTNQTSMYLCASSPLGQGPYEQYFGPGTRLTVT.

The chain carries TRBV3-1 (or the pseudogene TRBV3-2) and TRBJ2-3; D unclear. Germline V gene data show CDR1 as LGHDT and CDR2 as YNNKEL (reference sequence). The V end was cut by 1 base, the J end by 0 bases, with 8 bases between. The CDR3 is 15 residues long. CDR3 DNA sequence: TGTGCCAGCAGCCAAGGGAGTCTTAGCACAGATACGCAGTATTTT. It specifies CASSQGSLSTDTQYF.

V gene TRBV29-1 combines with J gene TRBJ1-6, with unresolved D. The CDR3 is made up of 13 amino acids. The germline V and J ends were trimmed by 5 bases and 5 bases, with 10 bases remaining between them. In germline, CDR1 is SQVTM, CDR2 ANQGSEA. The CDR3 sequence is CSVRAGDNSPLHF. CDR3 in DNA: TGCAGCGTTAGAGCGGGTGATAATTCACCCCTCCACTTT.

The chain is built from TRBV5-6 and TRBJ2-2; 8 bases are shared with TRBD2. The CDR3 has 16 amino acids. Trimming took 3 bases from V and 3 from J; bases not matched to a gene: 7. In germline, CDR1 is SGHDT, CDR2 YYEEEE. CDR3 residues: CASSYYSGAHTGELFF. The DNA for the CDR3 is TGTGCCAGCAGCTACTATAGCGGGGCCCACACCGGGGAGCTGTTTTTT.

The chain employs TRBV4-1 and TRBJ1-1; TRBD1 matches 7 bases. CDR3 length equals 13 residues. V lost 5 bases and J lost 6; bases outside the gene matches: 6. Looked up from germline, CDR1 is MGHRA and CDR2 is YSYEKL. The CDR3 sequence is CASSFRQGPEAFF. DNA for the CDR3: TGCGCCAGCAGCTTTCGACAGGGCCCTGAAGCTTTCTTT.

J is TRBJ1-6 and V is TRBV28; the match to TRBD1 covers 7 bases. The CDR3 consists of 14 residues. Losses at the gene ends were 5 bases for V and 11 bases for J; bases not matched to a gene: 9. CDR1 MDHEN and CDR2 SYDVKM come from the germline V gene. The CDR3 nucleotides are TGTGCCAGCAGTGGGGGACAGCCACTCGCACCCCTCCACTTT. Translating it yields CASSGGQPLAPLHF.

The chain links TRBV5-4 to TRBJ2-3, with 10 bases lining up with TRBD2. The V gene end was trimmed by 4 bases and the J gene end by 4 bases; junction bases not matched to a gene: 9. The CDR3 covers 16 residues. Germline CDR1 is SGHNT and CDR2 is YYREEE (reference sequence). CDR3 bases: TGTGCCAGCAGCCGCTTAGCGGGGGGCCGGCCAGATACGCAGTATTTT. Translated: CASSRLAGGRPDTQYF.

This chain joins TRBV30 and TRBJ2-3; a weak D match, TRBD2 (7 bases). Germline loops: CDR1 GTSNPN, CDR2 SVGIG (reference sequence). The CDR3 totals 16 residues. V lost 0 bases to trimming and J lost 2 bases, with 15 bases between them. DNA for the CDR3: TGTGCCTGGAGTGTAAAAGGGGGGGCCTACACAGATACGCAGTATTTT. As protein: CAWSVKGGAYTDTQYF.

The chain uses TRBV21-1 and TRBJ1-3. TRBV21-1 is deemed a pseudogene. The CDR3 has 15 amino acids. The CDR3 nucleotides are TGTGCCAGCAGCACTGTTGGATTCGCGGCGGACACCATATATTTT. Residues: CASSTVGFAADTIYF.

The V gene is TRBV28, the J gene TRBJ1-3, with D tentatively TRBD1 (6 bases). Trimming removed 6 bases from V and 4 bases from J, with 19 bases in between. The CDR3 length is 16 residues. Looked up from germline, CDR1 is MDHEN and CDR2 is SYDVKM. The CDR3 is CASSQGGEVTGNTIYF. CDR3 sequence (DNA): TGTGCCAGCAGCCAAGGGGGAGAGGTCACCGGAAACACCATATATTTT.

This chain joins TRBV10-3 and TRBJ2-7; 7 nucleotides agree with TRBD1. Germline CDR1 is ENHRY and CDR2 is SYGVKD. V lost 6 bases and J lost 3; bases outside the gene matches: 8. This CDR3 is built from 14 residues. DNA of the CDR3: TGTGCCATCAGATCACGGGACAGCGTCTACGAGCAGTACTTC. Translated, it gives CAIRSRDSVYEQYF.

The chain recombines TRBV27 with TRBJ1-1; possibly TRBD1 for D (5 bases). The CDR3 spans 14 residues. V gave up 6 bases and J gave up 0 bases, with 11 bases separating them. CDR1 is MNHEY and CDR2 is SMNVEV in the germline V gene (reference sequence). The CDR3 DNA sequence: TGTGCCAGCAGCCGCCCAGGGTTGAACACTGAAGCTTTCTTT. Translated: CASSRPGLNTEAFF.

Concerning this clone itself: This specimen includes other DNA sequences encoding the same CDR3. In DNA, the CDR3 is TGTGCCAGCAGCTTAGGCCCTTGGACAGGGGGAAGAACCGGGGAGCTGTTTTTT. Translation: CASSLGPWTGGRTGELFF. The chain couples TRBV7-3 to TRBJ2-2; 10 positions agree with TRBD1. The germline gives CDR1 SGHTA, CDR2 FQGTGA. V lost 2 bases to trimming and J lost 5 bases; unmatched junction nucleotides: 11. The CDR3 covers 18 residues.